Below, 3 T cell receptor beta chains from the same sample are listed, as sequenced in a study of shared clonotypes between healthy human individuals. In the naive CD8 group, cells lacked CD45RO and were positively selected for CCR7, so terminally differentiated effector memory CD45RA+ cells were left out. TCRdb's table, derived via immunoSEQ multiplex PCR, lists solely in-frame clones and lacks some. This table holds roughly 2.1 million clones, about 92% found once. The sample comprised naive CD8+ T cells from PBMCs. Receptors originate from a man aged 18 to 30 in good health. Some clones in this sample may be carry-over from other donors' samples.

The chain recombines TRBV15 with TRBJ2-5; tentatively, D is TRBD1 (5 bases). This CDR3 contains 15 residues. The V end was cut by 0 bases, the J end by 0 bases, with 8 bases between. Per germline, CDR1 LNHNV and CDR2 YYDKDF (reference sequence). The CDR3 reads CATSRDDRNQETQYF. In DNA, the CDR3 is TGTGCCACCAGCAGAGATGACAGAAACCAAGAGACCCAGTACTTC. Using reference TRBV15 and TRBJ2-5 for the parts outside the CDR3, the full variable domain is DAMVIQNPRYQVTQFGKPVTLSCSQTLNHNVMYWYQQKSSQAPKLLFHYYDKDFNNEADTPDNFQSRRPNTSFCFLDIRSPGLGDTAMYLCATSRDDRNQETQYFGPGTRLLVL.

The J gene is TRBJ2-7, the V gene TRBV29-1; D call uncertain. Trimming left V 2 bases short and J 6 bases short, with 11 bases between. CDR1 and CDR2 from the germline V gene are SQVTM and ANQGSEA. The CDR3 length is 12 residues. The CDR3 bases are TGCAGCGTTGAATACGTGGGTCGCGAGCAGTACTTC. It codes for CSVEYVGREQYF.

Details on this clone: At the DNA level, this CDR3 is encoded by other sequences in the same sample as well. The chain carries TRBV5-4 and TRBJ2-7; TRBD1 agrees at 10 bases. V shed 4 bases and J 4 bases; nucleotides not matched to a gene: 5. The germline CDR1 and CDR2 sequences are SGHNT and YYREEE (reference sequence). This CDR3 spans 14 amino acids. The CDR3 region has the DNA TGTGCCAGCAGCCTAGGACAGGGGGAGTACGAGCAGTACTTC. Its protein product is CASSLGQGEYEQYF.